This T cell receptor (beta chain) derives from a study of read filtering for tumor transcriptome and immune sequencing. Whole-study context: Revised staging placed roughly eight patients in R-ISS I, roughly 16 in II, roughly 7 in III.

The library was built from roughly 400 ng RNA with molecular barcoded adaptors for alpha/delta and beta/gamma chains. TCRdb reanalysed the reads using MiXCR and keeps one entry per CDR3 protein. The table shows about 37,000 distinct CDR3 sequences, with 12% occurring only once. For this clonotype: Its antigen is not identified.

General study results and limits: In IR-seq, single-read clonotypes were around four fifths of clonotypes but approximately 4% of reads. RNA-seq captured clonotypes less deeply and reliably than IR-seq.

This CDR3 is built from 15 residues. CDR1 and CDR2 from the germline V gene are DFQATT and SNEGSKA (reference sequence). Trimming cost V 0 bases and J 0 bases; bases outside gene matches: 2. V usage is TRBV20-1 and J usage is TRBJ2-1; TRBD2 agrees at 7 bases. Specimen: a population of CD138-negative cells sorted from bone marrow. The origin of this receptor is a donor aged 40 or older with multiple myeloma. The CDR3 coding sequence is TGCAGTGCTAGAGATCTAGCGGTCTCCTACAATGAGCAGTTCTTC. It translates to CSARDLAVSYNEQFF.